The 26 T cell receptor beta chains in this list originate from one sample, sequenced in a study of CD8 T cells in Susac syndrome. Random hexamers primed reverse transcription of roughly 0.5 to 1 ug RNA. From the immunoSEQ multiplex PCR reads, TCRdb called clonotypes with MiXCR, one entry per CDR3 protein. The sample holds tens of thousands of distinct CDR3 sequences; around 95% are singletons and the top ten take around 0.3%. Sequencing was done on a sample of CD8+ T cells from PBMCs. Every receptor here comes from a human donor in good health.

This CDR3 reads CASSLGQRSPHNTGELFF. The CDR3 DNA is TGCGCCAGCAGCTTAGGACAGCGTAGTCCCCATAACACCGGGGAGCTGTTTTTT. The rearrangement joins TRBV5-1 to TRBJ2-2, with D perhaps TRBD1 (6 bases). The V end lost 2 bases, the J end lost 2 bases, and 19 bases lay between the germline ends. Germline CDR1 and CDR2: SGHRS and YFSETQ. The CDR3 totals 18 residues. Drawing the rest from reference TRBV5-1 and TRBJ2-2, the complete variable domain is KAGVTQTPRYLIKTRGQQVTLSCSPISGHRSVSWYQQTPGQGLQFLFEYFSETQRNKGNFPGRFSGRQFSNSRSEMNVSTLELGDSALYLCASSLGQRSPHNTGELFFGEGSRLTVL.

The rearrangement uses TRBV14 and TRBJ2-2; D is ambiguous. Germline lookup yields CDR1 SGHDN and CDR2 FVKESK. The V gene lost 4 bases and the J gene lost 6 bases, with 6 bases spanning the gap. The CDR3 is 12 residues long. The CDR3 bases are TGTGCCAGCAGCCCCTCTCCCGGGGAGCTGTTTTTT. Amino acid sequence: CASSPSPGELFF. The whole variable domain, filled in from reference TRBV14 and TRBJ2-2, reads EAGVTQFPSHSVIEKGQTVTLRCDPISGHDNLYWYRRVMGKEIKFLLHFVKESKQDESGMPNNRFLAERTGGTYSTLKVQPAELEDSGVYFCASSPSPGELFFGEGSRLTVL.

This CDR3 reads CASTPSRDTQYF. In nucleotides, the CDR3 is TGTGCCAGCACCCCAAGTAGGGATACGCAGTATTTT. V and J are TRBV2 and TRBJ2-3; D remains unclear. The germline V and J ends were trimmed by 7 bases and 6 bases, with 11 bases remaining between them. Per the germline V gene, CDR1 is SNHLY and CDR2 is FYNNEI. CDR3 size: 12 residues.

The CDR3 coding sequence is TGCAGCGCCCGTACCCAGGAGACTGAAGCTTTCTTT. This encodes CSARTQETEAFF. The gene calls are TRBV29-1 and TRBJ1-1, with D unclear. The CDR3 spans 12 residues. The germline V and J ends were trimmed by 7 bases and 5 bases, with 14 bases remaining between them. Germline CDR1 SQVTM, CDR2 ANQGSEA.

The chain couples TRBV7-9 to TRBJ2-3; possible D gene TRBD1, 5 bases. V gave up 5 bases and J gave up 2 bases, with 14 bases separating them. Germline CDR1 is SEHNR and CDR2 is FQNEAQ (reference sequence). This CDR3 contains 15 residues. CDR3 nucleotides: TGTGCCAGCAGCCTACAGGATACTTACACAGATACGCAGTATTTT. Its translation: CASSLQDTYTDTQYF.

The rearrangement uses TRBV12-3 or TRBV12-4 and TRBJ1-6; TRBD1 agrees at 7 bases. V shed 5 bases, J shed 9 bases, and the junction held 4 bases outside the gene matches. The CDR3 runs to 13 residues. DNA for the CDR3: TGTGCCAGCAGTCCCGCAGGGGGTTCACCCCTCCACTTT. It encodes CASSPAGGSPLHF.

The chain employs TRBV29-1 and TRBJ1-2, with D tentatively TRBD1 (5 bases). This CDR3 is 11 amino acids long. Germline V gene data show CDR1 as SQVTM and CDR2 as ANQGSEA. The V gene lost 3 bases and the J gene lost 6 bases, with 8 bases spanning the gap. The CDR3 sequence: CSVEGPNGYTF. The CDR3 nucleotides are TGCAGCGTTGAGGGGCCCAATGGCTACACCTTC.

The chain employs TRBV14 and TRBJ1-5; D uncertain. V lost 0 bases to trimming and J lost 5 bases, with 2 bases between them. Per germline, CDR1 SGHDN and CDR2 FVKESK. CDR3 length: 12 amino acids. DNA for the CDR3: TGTGCCAGCAGCCAAGAAGATCAGCCCCAGCATTTT. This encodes CASSQEDQPQHF.

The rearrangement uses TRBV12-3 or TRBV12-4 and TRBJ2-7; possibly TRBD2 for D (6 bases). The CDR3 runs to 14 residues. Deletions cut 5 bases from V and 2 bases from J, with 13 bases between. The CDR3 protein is CASSGGTGPYEQYF. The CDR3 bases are TGTGCCAGCAGTGGGGGGACGGGCCCCTACGAGCAGTACTTC.

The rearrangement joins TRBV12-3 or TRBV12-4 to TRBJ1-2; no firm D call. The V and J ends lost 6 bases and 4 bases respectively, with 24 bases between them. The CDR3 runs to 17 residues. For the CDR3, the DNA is TGTGCCAGCAGCCTGGACCTCGATGGGCCCCTACTCTATGGCTACACCTTC. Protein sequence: CASSLDLDGPLLYGYTF.

The CDR3 region is CASSPSDGIAGLSYEQYF. CDR3 sequence (DNA): TGTGCCAGCAGTCCCTCGGACGGGATCGCAGGACTCTCCTACGAGCAGTACTTC. This chain joins TRBV12-3 or TRBV12-4 and TRBJ2-7; a weak D match, TRBD2 (5 bases). The CDR3 extends over 18 amino acids. With 5 bases removed from V and 0 bases from J, the gap between germline ends came to 23 bases.

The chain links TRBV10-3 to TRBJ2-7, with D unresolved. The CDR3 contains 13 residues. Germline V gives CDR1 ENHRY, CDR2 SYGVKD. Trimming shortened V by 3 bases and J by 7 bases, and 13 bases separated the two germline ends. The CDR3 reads CAISDSGTWEQYF. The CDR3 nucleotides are TGTGCCATCAGTGATTCCGGTACGTGGGAGCAGTACTTC.

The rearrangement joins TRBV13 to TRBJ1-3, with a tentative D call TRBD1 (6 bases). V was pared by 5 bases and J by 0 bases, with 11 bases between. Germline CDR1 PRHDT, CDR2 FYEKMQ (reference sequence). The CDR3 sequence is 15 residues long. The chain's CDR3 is CASSPTGPSGNTIYF. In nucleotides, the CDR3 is TGTGCCAGCAGCCCGACAGGCCCCTCTGGAAACACCATATATTTT.

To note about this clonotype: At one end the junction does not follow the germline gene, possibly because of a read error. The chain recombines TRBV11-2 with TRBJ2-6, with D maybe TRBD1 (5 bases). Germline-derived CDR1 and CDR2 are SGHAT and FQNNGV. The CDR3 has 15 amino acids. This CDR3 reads CASSFLRSGANVLNF. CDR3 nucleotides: TGTGCCAGCAGCTTTCTACGTTCTGGGGCCAACGTCCTGAATTTC.

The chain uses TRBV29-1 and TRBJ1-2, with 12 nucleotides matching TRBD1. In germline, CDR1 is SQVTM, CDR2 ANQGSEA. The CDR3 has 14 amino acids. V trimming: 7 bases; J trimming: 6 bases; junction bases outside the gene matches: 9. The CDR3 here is CSAGTGGFLDGYTF. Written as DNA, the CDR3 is TGCAGCGCAGGGACAGGGGGCTTCTTGGATGGCTACACCTTC.

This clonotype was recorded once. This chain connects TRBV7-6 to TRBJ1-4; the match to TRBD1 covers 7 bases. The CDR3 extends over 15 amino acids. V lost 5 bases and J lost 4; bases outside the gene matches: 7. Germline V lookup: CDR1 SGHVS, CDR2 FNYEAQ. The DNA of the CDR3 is TGTGCCAGCAGCAGACCGGGACAGAGTAATGAAAAACTGTTTTTT. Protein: CASSRPGQSNEKLFF.

The CDR3 here is CASSVRVGGYGYTF. CDR3 in DNA: TGTGCCAGCAGTGTCAGGGTAGGAGGCTATGGCTACACCTTC. The rearrangement joins TRBV25-1 to TRBJ1-2, with a tentative D call TRBD1 (5 bases). Germline V gene data show CDR1 as MGHDK and CDR2 as SYGVNS. Trimming pared 4 bases from V and 4 bases from J, leaving 13 bases between. This CDR3 region has 14 residues.

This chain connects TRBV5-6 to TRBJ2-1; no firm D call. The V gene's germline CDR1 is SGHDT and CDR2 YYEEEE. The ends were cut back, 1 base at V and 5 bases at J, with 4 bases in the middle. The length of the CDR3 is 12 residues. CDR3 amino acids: CASSLTNNEQFF. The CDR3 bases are TGTGCCAGCAGCTTGACCAACAATGAGCAGTTCTTC.

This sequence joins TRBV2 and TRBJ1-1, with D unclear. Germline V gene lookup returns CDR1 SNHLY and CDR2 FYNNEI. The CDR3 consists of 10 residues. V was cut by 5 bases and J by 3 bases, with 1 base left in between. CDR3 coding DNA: TGTGCCAGCAGTCACACTGAAGCTTTCTTT. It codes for CASSHTEAFF. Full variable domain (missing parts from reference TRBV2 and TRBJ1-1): EPEVTQTPSHQVTQMGQEVILRCVPISNHLYFYWYRQILGQKVEFLVSFYNNEISEKSEIFDDQFSVERPDGSNFTLKIRSTKLEDSAMYFCASSHTEAFFGQGTRLTVV.

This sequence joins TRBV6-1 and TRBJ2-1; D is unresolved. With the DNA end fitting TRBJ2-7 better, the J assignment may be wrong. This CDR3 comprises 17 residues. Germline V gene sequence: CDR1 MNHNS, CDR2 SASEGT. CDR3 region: CASTLDQLLPAPCEQYF. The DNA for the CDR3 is TGTGCCAGCACCCTAGATCAGTTGCTCCCGGCGCCCTGCGAGCAGTACTTC.

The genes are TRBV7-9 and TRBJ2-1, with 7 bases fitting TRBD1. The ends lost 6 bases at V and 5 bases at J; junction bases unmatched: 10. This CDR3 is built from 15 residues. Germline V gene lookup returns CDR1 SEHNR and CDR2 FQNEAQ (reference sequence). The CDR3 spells CASSLKGTVNNEQFF. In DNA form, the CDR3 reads TGTGCCAGCAGTTTAAAGGGGACAGTAAACAATGAGCAGTTCTTC. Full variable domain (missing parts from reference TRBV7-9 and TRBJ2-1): DTGVSQNPRHKITKRGQNVTFRCDPISEHNRLYWYRQTLGQGPEFLTYFQNEAQLEKSRLLSDRFSAERPKGSFSTLEIQRTEQGDSAMYLCASSLKGTVNNEQFFGPGTRLTVL.

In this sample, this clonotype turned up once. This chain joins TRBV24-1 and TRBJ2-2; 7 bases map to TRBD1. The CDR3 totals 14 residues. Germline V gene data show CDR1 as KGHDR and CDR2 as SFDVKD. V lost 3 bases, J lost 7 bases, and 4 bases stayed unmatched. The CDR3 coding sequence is TGTGCCACCAGTGATGCCAGGGGGAGCGGGGAGCTGTTTTTT. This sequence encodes CATSDARGSGELFF.

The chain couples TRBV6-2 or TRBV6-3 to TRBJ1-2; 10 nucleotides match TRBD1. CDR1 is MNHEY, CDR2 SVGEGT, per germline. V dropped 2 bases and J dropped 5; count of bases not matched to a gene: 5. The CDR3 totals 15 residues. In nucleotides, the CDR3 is TGTGCCAGCAGTTACGGGACAGGGGAATCGTATGGCTACACCTTC. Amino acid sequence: CASSYGTGESYGYTF.

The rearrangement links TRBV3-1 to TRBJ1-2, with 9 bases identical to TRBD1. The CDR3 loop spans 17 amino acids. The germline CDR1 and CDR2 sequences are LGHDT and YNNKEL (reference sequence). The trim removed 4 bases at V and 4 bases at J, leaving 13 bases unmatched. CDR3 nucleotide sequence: TGTGCCAGCAGCCTGACCGGGACAGGGATATTGCGCTATGGCTACACCTTC. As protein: CASSLTGTGILRYGYTF.

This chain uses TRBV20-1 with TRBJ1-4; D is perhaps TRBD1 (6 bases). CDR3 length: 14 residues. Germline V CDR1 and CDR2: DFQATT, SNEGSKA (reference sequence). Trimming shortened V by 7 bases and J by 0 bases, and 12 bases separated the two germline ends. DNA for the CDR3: TGCAGTGTCCCGGACAGCACAACTAATGAAAAACTGTTTTTT. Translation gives CSVPDSTTNEKLFF.

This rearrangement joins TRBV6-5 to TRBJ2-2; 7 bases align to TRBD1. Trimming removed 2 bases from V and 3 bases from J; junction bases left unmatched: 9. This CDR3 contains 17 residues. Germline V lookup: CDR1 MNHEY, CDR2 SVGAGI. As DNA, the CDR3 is TGTGCCAGCAGTTACCTGATCGACAGGGATTACACCGGGGAGCTGTTTTTT. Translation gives CASSYLIDRDYTGELFF.